The 15 T cell receptor beta chains below come from one sample, sequenced in a study of cytomegalovirus exposure and HLA in healthy donors. A multiplex PCR was run with 60 Vbeta primers and 13 Jbeta primers. Profiled with immunoSEQ multiplex PCR; TCRdb holds only in-frame clones, not every one. Of about 43,000 clones listed, approximately 60% are singletons. Sequences were obtained from PBMCs. The receptor source for this set is a human donor in good health.

This chain joins TRBV7-2 and TRBJ1-5; D gene uncertain. The CDR3 runs to 14 residues. CDR1 and CDR2 (germline): SGHTA, FQGNSA. The V end lost 1 base, the J end lost 5 bases, and 9 bases lay between the germline ends. The CDR3 loop is CASSLVGRDQPQHF. The CDR3 bases are TGTGCCAGCAGCTTAGTAGGGAGGGATCAGCCCCAGCATTTT.

The V call is TRBV7-9, the J call TRBJ2-3; TRBD1 might be the D (5 bases). The CDR3 sequence is 14 residues long. Deletions cut 8 bases from V and 0 bases from J, with 12 bases between. Germline CDR1 and CDR2: SEHNR and FQNEAQ (reference sequence). The CDR3 nucleotides read TGTGCCAGCGCTCGACAGACCAGCACAGATACGCAGTATTTT. Translating it yields CASARQTSTDTQYF.

V is TRBV28 and J is TRBJ2-1; tentative D call: TRBD2 (7 bases). Trimming left V 8 bases short and J 7 bases short, with 15 bases between. Germline-derived CDR1 and CDR2 are MDHEN and SYDVKM. There are 13 residues in the CDR3. The chain's CDR3 is CASVRGGENEQFF. CDR3 in DNA: TGTGCCAGCGTAAGGGGGGGGGAAAATGAGCAGTTCTTC. The complete variable domain, with remaining parts taken from reference TRBV28 and TRBJ2-1, reads DVKVTQSSRYLVKRTGEKVFLECVQDMDHENMFWYRQDPGLGLRLIYFSYDVKMKEKGDIPEGYSVSREKKERFSLILESASTNQTSMYLCASVRGGENEQFFGPGTRLTVL.

V is TRBV7-2 and J is TRBJ2-4, with TRBD2 matching 8 bases. This CDR3 spans 14 amino acids. J gave up 8 bases and V 5 bases, and 8 bases lay outside the gene matches. Per germline, CDR1 SGHTA and CDR2 FQGNSA. The CDR3 DNA follows: TGTGCCAGCAGCCCACGTAGCGGGGACGACATTCAGTACTTC. It is translated as CASSPRSGDDIQYF. The whole variable domain, remainder taken from reference TRBV7-2 and TRBJ2-4, is GAGVSQSPSNKVTEKGKDVELRCDPISGHTALYWYRQSLGQGLEFLIYFQGNSAPDKSGLPSDRFSAERTGGSVSTLTIQRTQQEDSAVYLCASSPRSGDDIQYFGAGTRLSVL.

The V gene is TRBV4-3, the J gene TRBJ1-3; D ambiguous. V was pared by 0 bases and J by 4 bases, with 10 bases between. The germline V gene has CDR1 LGHNA and CDR2 YSLEER. The CDR3 loop spans 15 amino acids. CDR3 residues: CASSQEKGAGNTIYF. The CDR3 DNA reads as TGCGCCAGCAGCCAAGAAAAGGGAGCGGGAAACACCATATATTTT.

The V gene is TRBV5-1, the J gene TRBJ1-1; TRBD1 is a possible D gene (6 bases). V was shortened by 0 bases and J by 1 base, with 16 bases between the two germline ends. The V gene's germline CDR1 is SGHRS and CDR2 YFSETQ. CDR3 length equals 17 residues. CDR3 in amino acids: CASSLAPSGAGNTEAFF. CDR3 bases: TGCGCCAGCAGCTTGGCCCCGTCAGGGGCAGGGAACACTGAAGCTTTCTTT.

This rearrangement joins TRBV7-2 to TRBJ2-7; possible D gene TRBD2, 6 bases. Trimming left V 0 bases short and J 2 bases short, with 17 bases between. Germline V gives CDR1 SGHTA, CDR2 FQGNSA. This CDR3 contains 17 residues. For the CDR3, the DNA is TGTGCCAGCAGCTTAGCAACCGCGGGGCCCCATACCTACGAGCAGTACTTC. It is translated as CASSLATAGPHTYEQYF. Looking up the rest from reference TRBV7-2 and TRBJ2-7 gives the full variable domain: GAGVSQSPSNKVTEKGKDVELRCDPISGHTALYWYRQSLGQGLEFLIYFQGNSAPDKSGLPSDRFSAERTGGSVSTLTIQRTQQEDSAVYLCASSLATAGPHTYEQYFGPGTRLTVT.

The V gene is TRBV7-3, the J gene TRBJ2-6; D gene unclear. CDR3 length: 13 amino acids. Germline-derived CDR1 and CDR2 are SGHTA and FQGTGA. The V end lost 5 bases, the J end lost 4 bases, and 6 bases lay between the germline ends. Here the CDR3 reads CASSDSGANVLTF. The CDR3, as DNA: TGTGCCAGCAGCGACTCAGGGGCCAACGTCCTGACTTTC.

The gene calls are TRBV6-6 and TRBJ2-7; TRBD2 aligns across 10 bases. Looked up from germline, CDR1 is MNHNY and CDR2 is SVGAGI (reference sequence). The trim removed 2 bases at V and 4 bases at J, leaving 5 bases unmatched. This CDR3 is 15 amino acids long. The CDR3, as DNA: TGTGCCAGCAGTTACGAACTAGCGGGGACTTACGAGCAGTACTTC. Encoded protein: CASSYELAGTYEQYF.

The chain recombines TRBV28 with TRBJ1-2; 8 nucleotides line up with TRBD1. The CDR3 runs to 14 residues. CDR1 and CDR2 from the germline V gene are MDHEN and SYDVKM. The trim removed 3 bases at V and 7 bases at J, leaving 7 bases unmatched. DNA of the CDR3: TGTGCCAGCAGTTTTCCTGGACAGGGCTTTGGCTACACCTTC. Translated, it gives CASSFPGQGFGYTF.

V is TRBV28 and J is TRBJ1-6; the D gene is possibly TRBD1 (6 bases). The ends were cut back, 5 bases at V and 3 bases at J, with 14 bases in the middle. The CDR3 has 16 residues. Germline V gene sequence: CDR1 MDHEN, CDR2 SYDVKM. Here the CDR3 reads CASSPTGRGYNSPLHF. The CDR3, as DNA: TGTGCCAGCAGTCCGACAGGTAGGGGCTATAATTCACCCCTCCACTTT. Combining the CDR3 with reference TRBV28 and TRBJ1-6 gives the whole variable domain DVKVTQSSRYLVKRTGEKVFLECVQDMDHENMFWYRQDPGLGLRLIYFSYDVKMKEKGDIPEGYSVSREKKERFSLILESASTNQTSMYLCASSPTGRGYNSPLHFGNGTRLTVT.

The CDR3 DNA is TGCGCCAGCAGCATTTCTCCGGGGTCCCAAGCTTACGAGCAGTACTTC. This translates into CASSISPGSQAYEQYF. V is TRBV5-1 and J is TRBJ2-7; D is possibly TRBD2 (5 bases). The CDR3 contains 16 residues. CDR1 and CDR2 from the germline V gene are SGHRS and YFSETQ. V lost 4 bases to trimming and J lost 4 bases, with 21 bases between them.

The chain has TRBV11-2 and TRBJ2-5, with a weak D call TRBD1 (7 bases). The CDR3 loop spans 16 amino acids. V lost 7 bases to trimming and J lost 4 bases, with 22 bases between them. Germline V gene sequence: CDR1 SGHAT, CDR2 FQNNGV. In DNA form, the CDR3 reads TGTGCCAGCACCGAGGGGGGACAGAGAATTGGAGAGACCCAGTACTTC. This gives the protein CASTEGGQRIGETQYF. Full variable domain (missing parts from reference TRBV11-2 and TRBJ2-5): EAGVAQSPRYKIIEKRQSVAFWCNPISGHATLYWYQQILGQGPKLLIQFQNNGVVDDSQLPKDRFSAERLKGVDSTLKIQPAKLEDSAVYLCASTEGGQRIGETQYFGPGTRLLVL.

The chain has TRBV7-2 and TRBJ1-6; D may be TRBD1 (5 bases). Germline lookup yields CDR1 SGHTA and CDR2 FQGNSA. This CDR3 contains 17 residues. V was trimmed by 1 base and J by 8 bases, leaving 18 bases between them. CDR3 in amino acids: CASSLVPPGFRDSPLHF. The DNA for the CDR3 is TGTGCCAGCAGCTTAGTCCCCCCAGGGTTTCGTGATTCACCCCTCCACTTT. Supplemented by reference TRBV7-2 and TRBJ1-6, the full variable domain reads GAGVSQSPSNKVTEKGKDVELRCDPISGHTALYWYRQSLGQGLEFLIYFQGNSAPDKSGLPSDRFSAERTGGSVSTLTIQRTQQEDSAVYLCASSLVPPGFRDSPLHFGNGTRLTVT.

This clone was seen once. V gene TRBV19 combines with J gene TRBJ1-2, with 11 bases aligning to TRBD1. The CDR3 extends over 15 amino acids. Germline V lookup: CDR1 LNHDA, CDR2 SQIVND (reference sequence). V trimming: 9 bases; J trimming: 4 bases; junction bases outside the gene matches: 10. CDR3 amino acids: CASRMDRGRGYGYTF. CDR3 coding DNA: TGTGCCAGCCGGATGGACAGGGGGCGCGGCTATGGCTACACCTTC.